Shown below are 19 T cell receptor beta chains from a single sample sequenced in a study of beta chain features in type 1 diabetes. Findings and caveats of the study: A moderate, significant TCRB CDR3 shortening appeared in type 1 diabetes across four CD4+ subsets.

cDNA synthesis used the whole RNA isolate, giving expressed TCRB sequences. This table comes from immunoSEQ multiplex PCR, and its TCRdb copy is limited to in-frame clones, with some not included. This table has about 230,000 clones, 16% appearing once. Their antigens are not known. Sequenced sample: naive CD4+ T cells from blood. The source of these receptors is a man aged 30 to 45 with type 1 diabetes.

This clone was detected a few times. V gene TRBV29-1 combines with J gene TRBJ2-5; D may be TRBD2 (6 bases). The V gene lost 4 bases and the J gene lost 4 bases, with 16 bases spanning the gap. Germline CDR1 and CDR2: SQVTM and ANQGSEA. The length of the CDR3 is 14 residues. CDR3 amino acids: CSVAGRQRVETQYF. The CDR3 coding sequence is TGCAGCGTTGCAGGGCGGCAGCGGGTAGAGACCCAGTACTTC.

The chain links TRBV25-1 to TRBJ2-2; 8 positions match TRBD1. CDR1 and CDR2 from the germline V gene are MGHDK and SYGVNS. The CDR3 covers 14 residues. The ends lost 4 bases at V and 4 bases at J; junction bases unmatched: 2. The CDR3 nucleotides read TGTGCCAGCAGTGGGACAGGGTTCACCGGGGAGCTGTTTTTT. Residues: CASSGTGFTGELFF.

The chain combines TRBV7-2 with TRBJ1-2, with 8 bases lining up with TRBD1. Germline CDR1 and CDR2: SGHTA and FQGNSA. The CDR3 is made up of 13 amino acids. J gave up 4 bases and V 5 bases, and 3 bases lay outside the gene matches. The chain's CDR3 is CASSAGTGYGYTF. As DNA, the CDR3 is TGTGCCAGCAGCGCTGGGACAGGCTATGGCTACACCTTC.

V gene TRBV2 combines with J gene TRBJ2-7, with D possibly being TRBD2 (5 bases). This CDR3 is 15 amino acids long. Germline CDR1 is SNHLY and CDR2 is FYNNEI. Trimming took off 7 bases at V and 1 base at J, with 17 bases between the two ends. CDR3: CASIPRQRLSYEQYF. CDR3 nucleotides: TGTGCCAGCATCCCGAGGCAGCGACTATCCTACGAGCAGTACTTC.

This clone was recorded a few times. V usage is TRBV29-1 and J usage is TRBJ1-4; D is unresolved. V was clipped by 2 bases and J by 8 bases, with 12 bases between them. Germline V CDR1 and CDR2: SQVTM, ANQGSEA. The CDR3 covers 13 residues. The CDR3 bases are TGCAGCGTTGAAACATCCACGAGGGAAAAACTGTTTTTT. It yields the protein CSVETSTREKLFF.

In DNA, the CDR3 is TGTGCCAGCAGCTTACTGGCTAGCGGCACAGATACGCAGTATTTT. Translation: CASSLLASGTDTQYF. The J gene is TRBJ2-3, the V gene TRBV7-2; weak D call: TRBD2 (6 bases). Germline CDR1 and CDR2: SGHTA and FQGNSA. CDR3 length: 15 amino acids. The germline V and J ends were trimmed by 2 bases and 1 base, with 10 bases remaining between them. The complete variable domain, with remaining parts taken from reference TRBV7-2 and TRBJ2-3, reads GAGVSQSPSNKVTEKGKDVELRCDPISGHTALYWYRQSLGQGLEFLIYFQGNSAPDKSGLPSDRFSAERTGGSVSTLTIQRTQQEDSAVYLCASSLLASGTDTQYFGPGTRLTVL.

The rearrangement uses TRBV30 and TRBJ2-4; D is uncertain. CDR3 length: 15 amino acids. Germline CDR1 GTSNPN, CDR2 SVGIG (reference sequence). V was shortened by 0 bases and J by 0 bases, with 9 bases between the two germline ends. In nucleotides, the CDR3 is TGTGCCTGGAGTGTACCATCTCTAGCCAAAAACATTCAGTACTTC. This translates into CAWSVPSLAKNIQYF.

A few counts support this clone. The chain recombines TRBV30 with TRBJ1-2, with a possible D match to TRBD1 (5 bases). Deletions cut 3 bases from V and 7 bases from J, with 15 bases between. Per the germline V gene, CDR1 is GTSNPN and CDR2 is SVGIG (reference sequence). This CDR3 region has 13 residues. CDR3 amino acids: CAWRSQGGGGYTF. CDR3 coding DNA: TGTGCCTGGAGGAGCCAGGGCGGCGGTGGCTACACCTTC.

This clone has just a few counts. The gene calls are TRBV25-1 and TRBJ2-7; D is tentatively TRBD1 or TRBD2 (6 bases each). The V and J ends lost 0 bases and 5 bases respectively, with 14 bases between them. The germline V gene has CDR1 MGHDK and CDR2 SYGVNS. CDR3 length: 15 amino acids. DNA of the CDR3: TGTGCCAGCAGTGAATATGGCAGGGGAGGTAACGAGCAGTACTTC. Encoded protein: CASSEYGRGGNEQYF.

The chain has TRBV27 and TRBJ2-7; TRBD1 matches 7 bases. With 3 bases clipped from V and 0 bases from J, the junction kept 8 bases outside the gene matches. Germline V lookup: CDR1 MNHEY, CDR2 SMNVEV (reference sequence). The CDR3 sequence is 16 residues long. The DNA for the CDR3 is TGTGCCAGCAGTTTTTATTCTACAGGGGTCTCCTACGAGCAGTACTTC. Its translation: CASSFYSTGVSYEQYF.

The V call is TRBV2, the J call TRBJ1-1; D ambiguous. The CDR3 is 14 residues long. The germline V gene encodes CDR1 SNHLY and CDR2 FYNNEI. V lost 4 bases and J 4 bases, leaving 13 bases between the germline ends. The CDR3 spells CASSVENWGTEAFF. As DNA, the CDR3 is TGTGCCAGCAGTGTCGAAAATTGGGGCACTGAAGCTTTCTTT.

This clone came up a few times. The chain employs TRBV29-1 and TRBJ2-5; D unresolved. With 3 bases removed from V and 2 bases from J, the gap between germline ends came to 10 bases. This CDR3 is 13 amino acids long. Germline V gene sequence: CDR1 SQVTM, CDR2 ANQGSEA. For the CDR3, the DNA is TGCAGCGTTGACAGTAGACCACAAGAGACCCAGTACTTC. The encoded protein is CSVDSRPQETQYF. The full variable domain, its missing parts supplied by reference TRBV29-1 and TRBJ2-5, is SAVISQKPSRDICQRGTSLTIQCQVDSQVTMMFWYRQQPGQSLTLIATANQGSEATYESGFVIDKFPISRPNLTFSTLTVSNMSPEDSSIYLCSVDSRPQETQYFGPGTRLLVL.

This clone was seen only a few times. CDR3 sequence (DNA): TGTGCCAGCAGTTACTCCTCGGAGTTCTATGGCTACACCTTC. Translated, it gives CASSYSSEFYGYTF. V is TRBV6-5 and J is TRBJ1-2; D not certain. The CDR3 extends over 14 amino acids. The V end lost 0 bases, the J end lost 4 bases, and 9 bases lay between the germline ends. The germline gives CDR1 MNHEY, CDR2 SVGAGI.

This rearrangement joins TRBV25-1 to TRBJ1-2; D unclear. CDR3 length: 13 residues. The germline V gene encodes CDR1 MGHDK and CDR2 SYGVNS. V was trimmed by 0 bases and J by 4 bases, leaving 6 bases between them. The CDR3 DNA is TGTGCCAGCAGTGAATATGGAATCTATGGCTACACCTTC. It is translated as CASSEYGIYGYTF.

V gene TRBV6-5 combines with J gene TRBJ2-7; TRBD1 is a possible D gene (6 bases). V was pared by 4 bases and J by 2 bases, with 12 bases between. Germline V gene sequence: CDR1 MNHEY, CDR2 SVGAGI. CDR3 size: 14 residues. CDR3 sequence (DNA): TGTGCCAGCAGTTTAACCAGGGGCCCCTACGAGCAGTACTTC. It specifies CASSLTRGPYEQYF.

The V gene is TRBV5-6, the J gene TRBJ2-3, with a possible D match to TRBD2 (6 bases). The germline gives CDR1 SGHDT, CDR2 YYEEEE. The length of the CDR3 is 14 residues. Trimming took 4 bases from V and 5 from J, leaving 14 bases between them. The CDR3 spells CASSPEGRGDTQYF. CDR3 bases: TGTGCCAGCAGCCCGGAGGGGCGGGGAGATACGCAGTATTTT.

V usage is TRBV5-4 and J usage is TRBJ2-1, with 8 nucleotides matching TRBD2. The V segment lost 0 bases and the J segment 2 bases; nucleotides outside the gene matches: 4. The CDR3 spans 16 residues. The germline CDR1 and CDR2 sequences are SGHNT and YYREEE (reference sequence). The CDR3, as DNA: TGTGCCAGCAGCTTGGTCCCGGGAGGGACCTACAATGAGCAGTTCTTC. Translating gives CASSLVPGGTYNEQFF.

In this sample, this clone turned up a few times. This chain uses TRBV7-9 with TRBJ2-7; D call uncertain. V was pared by 2 bases and J by 7 bases, with 12 bases between. The CDR3 has 13 residues. Looked up from germline, CDR1 is SEHNR and CDR2 is FQNEAQ (reference sequence). The CDR3 protein is CASSLMGQGEQYF. The CDR3 DNA follows: TGTGCCAGCAGCTTAATGGGCCAAGGTGAGCAGTACTTC.

The chain employs TRBV6-6 and TRBJ2-1, with unresolved D. The CDR3 contains 16 residues. Germline V CDR1 and CDR2: MNHNY, SVGAGI (reference sequence). Deletions cut 2 bases from V and 2 bases from J, with 13 bases between. The CDR3 reads CASSYVLGGAYNEQFF. CDR3 in DNA: TGTGCCAGCAGTTACGTGCTTGGCGGAGCCTACAATGAGCAGTTCTTC.